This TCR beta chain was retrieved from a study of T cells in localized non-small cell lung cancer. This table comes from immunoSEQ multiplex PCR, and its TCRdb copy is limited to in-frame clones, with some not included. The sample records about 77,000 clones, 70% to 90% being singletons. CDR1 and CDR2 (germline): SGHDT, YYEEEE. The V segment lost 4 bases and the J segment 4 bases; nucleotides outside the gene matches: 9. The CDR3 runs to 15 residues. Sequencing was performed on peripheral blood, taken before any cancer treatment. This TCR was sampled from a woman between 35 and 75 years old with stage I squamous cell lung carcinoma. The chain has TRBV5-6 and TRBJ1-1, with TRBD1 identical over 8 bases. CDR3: CASSGTGGIITEAFF. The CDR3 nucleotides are TGTGCCAGCAGCGGAACAGGGGGGATCATCACTGAAGCTTTCTTT.